This TCR beta chain was captured by sequencing in a study of cytomegalovirus exposure and HLA in healthy donors. Germline assignment: CDR1 SGHRS and CDR2 YFSETQ. The CDR3 covers 14 residues. The V end lost 4 bases, the J end lost 3 bases, and 12 bases lay between the germline ends. PCR involved 60 Vbeta and 13 Jbeta primers. The data were produced by immunoSEQ multiplex PCR, yet TCRdb's version contains in-frame clones alone and is incomplete. The table has roughly 110,000 clones, approximately 80% seen once. The specimen was PBMCs. The chain employs TRBV5-1 and TRBJ2-3; perhaps TRBD2 as D (5 bases). The receptor was isolated from a male donor in good health and CMV-seronegative. Written as DNA, the CDR3 is TGCGCCAGCAGCCTAAGACTACCAACAGATACGCAGTATTTT. It codes for CASSLRLPTDTQYF.